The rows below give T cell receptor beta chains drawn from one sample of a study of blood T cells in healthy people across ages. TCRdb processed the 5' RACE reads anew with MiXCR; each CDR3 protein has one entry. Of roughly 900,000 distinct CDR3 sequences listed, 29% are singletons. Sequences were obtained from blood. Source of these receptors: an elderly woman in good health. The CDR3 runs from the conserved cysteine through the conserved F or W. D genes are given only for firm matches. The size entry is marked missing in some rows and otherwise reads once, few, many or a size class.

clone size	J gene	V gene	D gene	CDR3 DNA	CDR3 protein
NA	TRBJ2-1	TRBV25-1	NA	TGTACCAGCATAGGCCCAGGGACAGGCGAAACCTCTAGCGGGGCCTACAATGAGCAGTTCTTC	CTSIGPGTGETSSGAYNEQFF
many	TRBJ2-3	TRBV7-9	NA	TGTGCCAGCAGCCCCCAAGGACGAGGACGGGGAATGCGAGGAGATACGCAGTATTTT	CASSPQGRGRGMRGDTQYF
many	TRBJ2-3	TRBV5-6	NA	TGTGCCAGCAGCTCACTCTTAGCTCTACGCACAGATACGCAGTATTTT	CASSSLLALRTDTQYF
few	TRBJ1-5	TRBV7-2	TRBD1	TGTGCCAGCAGCTTAGCAGGACAGGGTATACATCAGCCCCAGCATTTT	CASSLAGQGIHQPQHF
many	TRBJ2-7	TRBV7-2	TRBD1	TGTGCCAGCAGCTTAGGGACAGGGTTAGGGTCCTACGAGCAGTACTTC	CASSLGTGLGSYEQYF
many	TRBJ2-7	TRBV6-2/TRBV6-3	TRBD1	TGTGCCAGCAGTCCCCGGGACAGGGTACCCACCTACGAGCAGTACTTC	CASSPRDRVPTYEQYF
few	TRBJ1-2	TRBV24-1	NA	TGTGCCACCAGTGATTTTTTAACAGACTATGGCTACACCTTC	CATSDFLTDYGYTF
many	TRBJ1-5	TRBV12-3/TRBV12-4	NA	TGTGCCAGCAGTTATCAAGGGAATCAGCCCCAGCATTTT	CASSYQGNQPQHF
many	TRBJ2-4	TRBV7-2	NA	TGTGCCAGCAGCCGAGGCGGGTTCGCCAAAAACATTCAGTACTTC	CASSRGGFAKNIQYF
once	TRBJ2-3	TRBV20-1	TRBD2	TGCAGTAAAACTAGCGGGGGGACAGATACGCAGTATTTT	CSKTSGGTDTQYF
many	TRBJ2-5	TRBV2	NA	TGTGCCAGCAGTGCGGTAGAGACCCAGTACTTC	CASSAVETQYF
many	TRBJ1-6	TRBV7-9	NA	TGTGCCAGCAGCCCTATGGGCAGGGGAGAGGGATCACCCCTCCACTTT	CASSPMGRGEGSPLHF
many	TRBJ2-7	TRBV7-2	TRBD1	TGTGCCAGCAGCTTAGGGAGAAGACAGGGGAAGAGGGCCGAGCAGTACTTC	CASSLGRRQGKRAEQYF
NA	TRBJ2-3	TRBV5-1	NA	TGCGCCAGCAGCTTGGTGGCCAGGGCCATCGCAGATACGCAGTATTTT	CASSLVARAIADTQYF
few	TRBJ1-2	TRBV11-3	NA	TGTGCCAGCAGCTTCCAGGACGGTCGAGGCTACACCTTC	CASSFQDGRGYTF
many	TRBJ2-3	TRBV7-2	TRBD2	TGTGCCAGCAGCCCCCGCCTAGCGGGGGTCACAGATACGCAGTATTTT	CASSPRLAGVTDTQYF
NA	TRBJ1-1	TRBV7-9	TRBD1	TGTGCCAGCAGCTTAGCCAGGGGGCTCGCAGCTTTCTTT	CASSLARGLAAFF
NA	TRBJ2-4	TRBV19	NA	TGTGCCAGTAGTATTGAGGGCCTGGGCCTAAACATTCAGTACTTC	CASSIEGLGLNIQYF
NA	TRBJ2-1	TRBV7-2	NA	TGTGCCAGCAGCTTCAGAGGTCGGAATGAGCAGTTCTTC	CASSFRGRNEQFF
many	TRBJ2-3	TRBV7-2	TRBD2	TGTGCCAGCAGCCCCTCGAGGACTAGCGGTAATACGCAGTATTTT	CASSPSRTSGNTQYF
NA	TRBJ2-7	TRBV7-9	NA	TGTGCCAGCAGTGAGACAGGTATCTCCTACGAGCAGTACTTC	CASSETGISYEQYF
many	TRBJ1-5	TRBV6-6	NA	TGTGCCAGCAGTTATGGGAGAGGTCAGCCCCAGCATTTT	CASSYGRGQPQHF
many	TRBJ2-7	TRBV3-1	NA	TGTGCCAGCAGTCAAAGGGTGGACGAGCAGTACTTC	CASSQRVDEQYF
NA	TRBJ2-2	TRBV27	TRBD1	TGTGCCAGCAGTTTTGACAGGGAACCCGGGGAGCTGTTTTTT	CASSFDREPGELFF
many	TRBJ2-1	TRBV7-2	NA	TGTGCCAGCAGCTTATGGCAGGCCAATGAGCAGTTCTTC	CASSLWQANEQFF
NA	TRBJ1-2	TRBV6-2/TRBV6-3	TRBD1	TGTGCCAGCAGGTACTCCGGGACAGGGGTCGGCTACACCTTC	CASRYSGTGVGYTF
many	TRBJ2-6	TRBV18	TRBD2	TGTGCCAGCTCACCAGCGGGGGGGCTTCCTGGGGCCAACGTCCTGACTTTC	CASSPAGGLPGANVLTF
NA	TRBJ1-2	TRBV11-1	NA	TGTGCCAGCAGCTTAGAGGCCAGGCTAAGAGATGGCTACACCTTC	CASSLEARLRDGYTF
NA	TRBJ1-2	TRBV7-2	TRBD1	TGTGCCAGCAGCCGGGACAGCGCCGCTATGGGTGGCTACACCTTC	CASSRDSAAMGGYTF
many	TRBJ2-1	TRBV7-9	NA	TGTGCCAGCAGCTTATTTGGCGGGGGCCACAATGAGCAGTTCTTC	CASSLFGGGHNEQFF
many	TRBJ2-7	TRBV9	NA	TGTGCCAGCAGCGTAGTCCCATACGGCAGGGACGAGCAGTACTTC	CASSVVPYGRDEQYF
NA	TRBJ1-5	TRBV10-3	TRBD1	TGTGCCATCGGTTGGACAGGGGGCAATCAGCCCCAGCATTTT	CAIGWTGGNQPQHF